This is a list of T cell receptor beta chains from one sample in a study of cytomegalovirus exposure and HLA in healthy donors. Sequenced by immunoSEQ multiplex PCR; TCRdb stores in-frame clones only, minus some. Of approximately 100,000 clones in the sample, 9.5% to 13% are singletons; the top ten hold 5.8%. What was sequenced was PBMCs. The receptor source for this set is a man aged 40-49 years in good health and CMV-seropositive. CDR3s include the opening cysteine and the closing phenylalanine or tryptophan. Each record gives: CDR3 protein, D gene, V gene, J gene. D genes are given only for firm matches.

CDR3aa: CARSLMRDRGLHGYTF
d_gene: TRBD1
v_gene: TRBV5-3
j_gene: TRBJ1-2

CDR3aa: CASIRTSGSYEQYF
d_gene: TRBD2
v_gene: TRBV6-6
j_gene: TRBJ2-7

CDR3aa: CASSPAGLKRYTF
d_gene: NA
v_gene: TRBV9
j_gene: TRBJ1-2

CDR3aa: CASGFGRDYGYTF
d_gene: NA
v_gene: TRBV12-5
j_gene: TRBJ1-2

CDR3aa: CASSFLRQTWGQPQHF
d_gene: NA
v_gene: TRBV12-1
j_gene: TRBJ1-5

CDR3aa: CASSDVLLAASYNEQFF
d_gene: NA
v_gene: TRBV6-1
j_gene: TRBJ2-1

CDR3aa: CASSKQGFNQPQHF
d_gene: TRBD1
v_gene: TRBV13
j_gene: TRBJ1-5

CDR3aa: CASSQEGAGLYEQFF
d_gene: NA
v_gene: TRBV4-2
j_gene: TRBJ2-1

CDR3aa: CASSYGRGRGYEQYF
d_gene: NA
v_gene: TRBV6-5
j_gene: TRBJ2-7

CDR3aa: CASSQVLGGQTQYF
d_gene: NA
v_gene: TRBV4-1
j_gene: TRBJ2-5

CDR3aa: CASSIEPVGNTGELFF
d_gene: NA
v_gene: TRBV19
j_gene: TRBJ2-2

CDR3aa: CASSLTQGRAEAFF
d_gene: NA
v_gene: TRBV7-6
j_gene: TRBJ1-1

CDR3aa: CASSSGGTDEQYF
d_gene: NA
v_gene: TRBV13
j_gene: NA

CDR3aa: CASTRGVGGTHEQFF
d_gene: NA
v_gene: TRBV6-1
j_gene: TRBJ2-1

CDR3aa: CASSLLYTAGVVETQYF
d_gene: TRBD2
v_gene: TRBV7-2
j_gene: TRBJ2-5

CDR3aa: CASKGGEPTNFNQPQHF
d_gene: NA
v_gene: TRBV2
j_gene: TRBJ1-5

CDR3aa: CASSQVQNTEAFF
d_gene: NA
v_gene: TRBV5-1
j_gene: TRBJ1-1

CDR3aa: CASSERGGGGEQYF
d_gene: TRBD1
v_gene: TRBV6-1
j_gene: TRBJ2-7

CDR3aa: CASSLDSDKTYEQYF
d_gene: NA
v_gene: TRBV5-1
j_gene: TRBJ2-7

CDR3aa: CASSSRDTQYF
d_gene: NA
v_gene: TRBV2
j_gene: TRBJ2-3

CDR3aa: CASSYSWRETQYF
d_gene: NA
v_gene: TRBV6-5
j_gene: TRBJ2-5

CDR3aa: CASRAGPNYEQYF
d_gene: TRBD2
v_gene: TRBV2
j_gene: TRBJ2-7

CDR3aa: CASSKVSQDQPQHF
d_gene: NA
v_gene: TRBV10-2
j_gene: TRBJ1-5

CDR3aa: CASSMGWGVYNEQFF
d_gene: NA
v_gene: TRBV19
j_gene: TRBJ2-1

CDR3aa: CASSLPSHQTENTEAFF
d_gene: NA
v_gene: TRBV13
j_gene: TRBJ1-1

CDR3aa: CASSLFTSRFF
d_gene: NA
v_gene: TRBV5-1
j_gene: TRBJ2-1

CDR3aa: CASSLVTGGYEQYF
d_gene: TRBD2
v_gene: TRBV5-1
j_gene: TRBJ2-7

CDR3aa: CASSSRTLYGYTF
d_gene: NA
v_gene: TRBV7-9
j_gene: TRBJ1-2

CDR3aa: CASSGVGQGRSDTQYF
d_gene: TRBD1
v_gene: TRBV6-1
j_gene: TRBJ2-3

CDR3aa: CASSVGGLGNQPQHF
d_gene: NA
v_gene: TRBV9
j_gene: TRBJ1-5

CDR3aa: CASSPPGVRGYTF
d_gene: NA
v_gene: TRBV28
j_gene: TRBJ1-2

CDR3aa: CASSVGLAGVWEQYF
d_gene: TRBD2
v_gene: TRBV9
j_gene: TRBJ2-7

CDR3aa: CASIERAEAFF
d_gene: NA
v_gene: TRBV19
j_gene: TRBJ1-1

CDR3aa: CASSQTEPTQQYF
d_gene: NA
v_gene: TRBV11-2
j_gene: TRBJ2-7

CDR3aa: CASSPQGKNEQYF
d_gene: NA
v_gene: TRBV18
j_gene: TRBJ2-7

CDR3aa: CASSNQRKNTGELFF
d_gene: NA
v_gene: TRBV19
j_gene: TRBJ2-2

CDR3aa: CASSVEKTGGTEAFF
d_gene: TRBD1
v_gene: TRBV28
j_gene: TRBJ1-1

CDR3aa: CASRSLADYEQYF
d_gene: NA
v_gene: TRBV6-5
j_gene: TRBJ2-7

CDR3aa: CASSTGTGSNQPQHF
d_gene: TRBD1
v_gene: TRBV10-2
j_gene: TRBJ1-5

CDR3aa: CALGGGEGLIGELFF
d_gene: NA
v_gene: TRBV30
j_gene: TRBJ2-2

CDR3aa: CASARPGLADSYEQYF
d_gene: TRBD2
v_gene: TRBV12-5
j_gene: TRBJ2-7